This T cell receptor (beta chain) was sequenced during a study of cytomegalovirus exposure and HLA in healthy donors. With 60 Vbeta and 13 Jbeta primers, the PCR was carried out. Measured with immunoSEQ multiplex PCR; TCRdb has only the in-frame clones, and not every one. The sample holds some 250,000 clones, about 86% seen once. From germline, CDR1 is SGDLS and CDR2 YYNGEE. The CDR3 contains 14 residues. Trimming at V came to 4 bases and at J to 2 bases, leaving 5 bases not matched to a gene. This clonotype was sampled from a woman in her sixties in good health and CMV-seropositive. Sequenced input: PBMCs. The chain has TRBV9 and TRBJ2-7; 8 bases agree with TRBD1. The CDR3 loop reads CASSTGTGPYEQYF. Written as DNA, the CDR3 is TGTGCCAGCAGCACCGGGACAGGCCCCTACGAGCAGTACTTC. Complete variable domain (other parts from reference TRBV9 and TRBJ2-7): DSGVTQTPKHLITATGQRVTLRCSPRSGDLSVYWYQQSLDQGLQFLIQYYNGEERAKGNILERFSAQQFPDLHSELNLSSLELGDSALYFCASSTGTGPYEQYFGPGTRLTVT.